These T cell receptor beta chains were read from a single sample in a study of CD8 T cells in ankylosing spondylitis. A single record per CDR3 protein comes from TCRdb applying MiXCR to the 5' RACE reads. The table records fewer than 400,000 distinct CDR3 sequences, roughly 8% of them present only once. The sample comprised blood, either unsorted or a sorted T cell fraction (not recorded which). Source of these receptors: a male donor with ankylosing spondylitis. The CDR3 runs from the conserved cysteine through the conserved F or W. D genes are given only for firm matches. Clone size is not always given. Where it is, it says once, few, many or a class for expanded clones.

d_call,clone_size,v_call,j_call,cdr3_nt,cdr3_aa
TRBD1,.,TRBV27,TRBJ2-1,TGTGCCAGCAGTTTAAGGGGGCTGGATGAGCAGTTCTTC,CASSLRGLDEQFF
.,many,TRBV5-1,TRBJ2-6,TGCGCCAGCAGCTCCGCACAGACAGGAACTGGGGCCAACGTCCTGACTTTC,CASSSAQTGTGANVLTF
TRBD2,few,TRBV20-1,TRBJ2-1,TGCAGTGCTAGAGATGCTCTAGCGGGAGGATTGAATGAGCAGTTCTTC,CSARDALAGGLNEQFF
.,few,TRBV7-9,TRBJ2-7,TGTGCCAGCAGCCCAGACGACTACGAGCAGTACTTC,CASSPDDYEQYF
TRBD1,many,TRBV12-3/TRBV12-4,TRBJ1-2,TGTGCCAGCAGCAGACAGGGGTATGGCTACACCTTC,CASSRQGYGYTF
.,few,TRBV5-1,TRBJ2-2,TGCGCCAGCAGCTTGGCCCTCACCGGGGAGCTGTTTTTT,CASSLALTGELFF
.,few,TRBV20-1,TRBJ1-1,TGCAGTGCTAGGGACCGGGCGAACACTGAAGCTTTCTTT,CSARDRANTEAFF
.,once,TRBV4-1,TRBJ1-6,TGCGCCAGCAGCCAGGCTGTGACGGGAGAAGGCTTTTCACCCCTCCACTTT,CASSQAVTGEGFSPLHF
TRBD2,many,TRBV15,TRBJ2-1,TGTGCCACCAGCAGTGGGGTGACTAGCGGGACCCACCCGTTCTTC,CATSSGVTSGTHPFF
.,.,TRBV4-2,TRBJ2-4,TGTGCCAGCAGCCAACAAATAGCGGACTCCGCCAAAAACATTCAGTACTTC,CASSQQIADSAKNIQYF
TRBD2,.,TRBV10-3,TRBJ2-7,TGTGCCATCAGTGGTAGCCTAGCGGGCGGATACGAGCAGTACTTC,CAISGSLAGGYEQYF
.,many,TRBV20-1,TRBJ2-6,TGCAGTGCTAGCGCGTCTGGGGCCAACGTCCTGACTTTC,CSASASGANVLTF
TRBD1,few,TRBV3-1,TRBJ2-1,TGTGCCAGCAGCCGTTCCCCCAGGAGGACAGGAGGCTACCCCAGCTCCTACAATGAGCAGTTCTTC,CASSRSPRRTGGYPSSYNEQFF
TRBD1,many,TRBV19,TRBJ2-4,TGTGCCAGTAGTATTCCGGGACAGGGATCCATTCAGTACTTC,CASSIPGQGSIQYF
TRBD1,.,TRBV20-1,TRBJ2-7,TGCAGTGCTGATGGGGACAGGCAGTACGAGCAGTACTTC,CSADGDRQYEQYF
.,.,TRBV4-1,TRBJ2-2,TGCGCCAGCAGCCAGACGACAGGAGGCACCGGGGAGCTGTTTTTT,CASSQTTGGTGELFF
TRBD2,.,TRBV20-1,TRBJ2-1,TGCAGTGCTAGAAATCCCTTGGGACTAGCGGGAGGATACGAGCAGTTCTTC,CSARNPLGLAGGYEQFF
TRBD1,.,TRBV7-2,TRBJ1-5,TGTGCCAGCAGCCCGCGGACAGGGTTTGGGCAGCCCCAGCATTTT,CASSPRTGFGQPQHF
.,many,TRBV3-1,TRBJ1-4,TGTGCCAGCAGCCAAGGACTTCTCGGCAGTGAAAAACTGTTTTTT,CASSQGLLGSEKLFF
TRBD1,few,TRBV5-1,TRBJ1-4,TGCGCCAGCAGCAAGGACAGGGACCTAAGGGGTGAAAAACTGTTTTTT,CASSKDRDLRGEKLFF
TRBD1,few,TRBV4-2,TRBJ1-5,TGTGCCAGCAGCCAAGAATCCGGGACAGGGGGCTTTCAGCCCCAGCATTTT,CASSQESGTGGFQPQHF
.,few,TRBV27,TRBJ2-3,TGTGCCAGCAGTCCCCTCGGGGGCACAGATACGCAGTATTTT,CASSPLGGTDTQYF
.,.,TRBV5-1,TRBJ2-5,TGCGCCAGCAGCTTCATACGGACTGACCAAGAGACCCAGTACTTC,CASSFIRTDQETQYF
.,few,TRBV19,TRBJ1-5,TGTGCCAGTAGTATCCGCAGGGTCAGCGATCAGCCCCAGCATTTT,CASSIRRVSDQPQHF
.,.,TRBV10-2,TRBJ2-5,TGCGCCAGCAGTCCTCTCCGACCGACAAAAACCCAAGAGACCCAGTACTTC,CASSPLRPTKTQETQYF
.,.,TRBV7-2,TRBJ1-4,TGTGCCAGCAGCCCCCGGCGGAGTAATGAAAAACTGTTTTTT,CASSPRRSNEKLFF
TRBD1,.,TRBV7-9,TRBJ2-5,TGTGCCAGCAGCTTAGGTTCCAGGGGGAAAGAGACCCAGTACTTC,CASSLGSRGKETQYF
.,few,TRBV3-1,TRBJ2-1,TGTGCCAGCAGCCAAGTTCAGGGGATGGGTGAGCAGTTCTTC,CASSQVQGMGEQFF
.,.,TRBV3-1,TRBJ2-7,TGTGCCAGCAGCCAAGCCCCGGGGAACTACGAGCAGTACTTC,CASSQAPGNYEQYF
TRBD2,.,TRBV4-1,TRBJ2-3,TGCGCCAGCAGCCAATCTACGGGACTAGCGGCCCGGGGTCCAGATACGCAGTATTTT,CASSQSTGLAARGPDTQYF
TRBD1,.,TRBV10-3,TRBJ1-5,TGTGCCATCAGTGGGGACAGGGTCAGTCAGCCCCAGCATTTT,CAISGDRVSQPQHF
TRBD2,many,TRBV20-1,TRBJ2-7,TGCAGTGCTATACTCGGGACTAGCGGGGTCTACGAGCAGTACTTC,CSAILGTSGVYEQYF
.,few,TRBV5-6,TRBJ2-2,TGTGCCAGCAGCGCCGCCCTAGCGAACACCGGGGAGCTGTTTTTT,CASSAALANTGELFF